This T cell receptor beta chain was retrieved from a study of blood T cell repertoires in COVID-19. Study-level background: Researchers got acute and convalescent COVID-19 samples from the United States, Italy and Spain. PBMCs, B-cell-depleted T cells, or T cells provided the cDNA or gDNA that made up the material.

In the study's own analysis: Estimation of nucleated cell counts relied on the amplification of reference gene primers. Profiling relied on immunoSEQ multiplex PCR, and the TCRdb table lists in-frame clones only, not all of them. That table gives V, J and clone size, and the DNA gave D and trimming. This sample yields nearly 95,000 clones, of which roughly 85% are seen a single time; about 15% belongs to the top ten. The CDR3 is 15 amino acids. The V gene's germline CDR1 is SGHRS and CDR2 YFSETQ. Germline trimming cut 7 bases from V and 6 bases from J; bases unmatched to any gene: 12. The gene calls are TRBV5-1 and TRBJ2-3; 9 nucleotides align to TRBD2. Specimen: peripheral blood. This clonotype was obtained from a human donor in a cohort sampled during active COVID-19. DNA of the CDR3: TGCGCCAGCTCCCCTCCGGGACTAGCATCCGATACGCAGTATTTT. As protein: CASSPPGLASDTQYF. Filled out from reference TRBV5-1 and TRBJ2-3, the complete variable domain reads KAGVTQTPRYLIKTRGQQVTLSCSPISGHRSVSWYQQTPGQGLQFLFEYFSETQRNKGNFPGRFSGRQFSNSRSEMNVSTLELGDSALYLCASSPPGLASDTQYFGPGTRLTVL.